The next 24 T cell receptor beta chains were all read from a single sample in a study of CD8+ T cells in alopecia areata. The sequencing template was cDNA reverse transcribed from extracted RNA. Method: immunoSEQ multiplex PCR; TCRdb's copy keeps in-frame clones and lacks some. This table holds 110,000 or so clones, 56% found once. Treatment denoted: oral pan-JAK inhibitor, 5-10 mg twice daily. The sequenced sample was CD4+ T cells sorted from blood, obtained at week 24, from a patient treated with tofacitinib. The receptors were gathered from a human donor with alopecia areata.

As regards this clone: The junction departs from germline at one end; a sequencing error may be responsible. This CDR3 reads CSAGDRYEQYF. The CDR3 DNA reads TGCAGTGCTGGAGACCGGTACGAGCAGTACTTC. The J gene is TRBJ2-7, the V gene TRBV20-1; the D is unclear. The CDR3 runs to 11 residues. Germline V gives CDR1 DFQATT, CDR2 SNEGSKA (reference sequence).

This clone has only one observation. The rearrangement links TRBV30 to TRBJ2-7; 9 bases map to TRBD2. This CDR3 comprises 12 residues. With 5 bases clipped from V and 12 bases from J, the junction kept 11 bases outside the gene matches. Germline V CDR1 and CDR2: GTSNPN, SVGIG (reference sequence). The CDR3: CAWSTSGRRGYF. CDR3 DNA: TGTGCCTGGTCGACTAGCGGTCGAAGAGGGTACTTC.

This clone was observed a few times. The chain has TRBV25-1 and TRBJ2-5; either TRBD1 or TRBD2 may supply D (6 bases each). Germline lookup yields CDR1 MGHDK and CDR2 SYGVNS. Trimming shortened V by 6 bases and J by 3 bases, and 17 bases separated the two germline ends. The CDR3 runs 15 residues. The CDR3 here is CASSFRGRVKETQYF. Here the CDR3 DNA reads TGTGCCAGCAGCTTTCGGGGGCGAGTCAAAGAGACCCAGTACTTC.

By sample share, this clone is medium-sized. The chain couples TRBV14 to TRBJ2-3; weak D call: TRBD2 (6 bases). V was shortened by 4 bases and J by 9 bases, with 11 bases between the two germline ends. The CDR3 runs to 12 residues. Germline V gene data show CDR1 as SGHDN and CDR2 as FVKESK. The CDR3 is CASSPRGWTQYF. The CDR3 DNA follows: TGTGCCAGCAGCCCCCGGGGGTGGACGCAGTATTTT.

V is TRBV4-2 and J is TRBJ1-2, with a tentative D call TRBD1 (6 bases). There are 15 residues in the CDR3. Per the germline V gene, CDR1 is LGHNA and CDR2 is YNFKEQ. V gave up 0 bases and J gave up 3 bases, with 11 bases separating them. The CDR3 region has the DNA TGTGCCAGCAGCCAAGAAGGGGGGCAGGACTATGGCTACACCTTC. Its protein is CASSQEGGQDYGYTF.

The J gene is TRBJ1-5, the V gene TRBV5-6, with 9 bases aligning to TRBD1. This CDR3 comprises 15 residues. Germline CDR1 is SGHDT and CDR2 is YYEEEE. Trimming removed 3 bases from V and 5 bases from J; junction bases left unmatched: 6. CDR3 coding DNA: TGTGCCAGCAGCTGGTATGACAGGGGGGATCAGCCCCAGCATTTT. Translation: CASSWYDRGDQPQHF.

The genes are TRBV29-1 and TRBJ2-3; 7 nucleotides agree with TRBD2. The CDR3 is 14 residues long. Trimming took 2 bases from V and 0 from J; bases not matched to a gene: 2. The germline gives CDR1 SQVTM, CDR2 ANQGSEA. The CDR3 reads CSVEYGGSTDTQYF. CDR3 bases: TGCAGCGTTGAATACGGGGGGAGCACAGATACGCAGTATTTT.

The gene calls are TRBV5-4 and TRBJ2-5; D possibly corresponds to TRBD2 (5 bases). Per germline, CDR1 SGHNT and CDR2 YYREEE (reference sequence). The CDR3 runs 14 residues. V was pared by 2 bases and J by 2 bases, with 10 bases between. CDR3 amino acids: CASSLRLNQETQYF. As DNA, the CDR3 is TGTGCCAGCAGCTTAAGACTAAATCAAGAGACCCAGTACTTC.

V is TRBV7-2 and J is TRBJ1-1; 7 bases are shared with TRBD1. V was pared by 5 bases and J by 4 bases, with 10 bases of the junction left unmatched. CDR1 and CDR2 (germline): SGHTA, FQGNSA. The CDR3 has 15 residues. The CDR3 nucleotides are TGTGCCAGCAGCACGCAATCACAGGGGAGCACTGAAGCTTTCTTT. Translating gives CASSTQSQGSTEAFF.

This clone appeared a single time. V gene TRBV7-2 combines with J gene TRBJ2-2; D call uncertain. CDR3 length equals 15 residues. V gave up 2 bases and J gave up 6 bases, with 13 bases separating them. CDR1 and CDR2 from the germline V gene are SGHTA and FQGNSA. The CDR3: CASSLRSRAAGELFF. CDR3 sequence (DNA): TGTGCCAGCAGCTTACGATCGCGTGCGGCCGGGGAGCTGTTTTTT. Combining the CDR3 with reference TRBV7-2 and TRBJ2-2 gives the whole variable domain GAGVSQSPSNKVTEKGKDVELRCDPISGHTALYWYRQSLGQGLEFLIYFQGNSAPDKSGLPSDRFSAERTGGSVSTLTIQRTQQEDSAVYLCASSLRSRAAGELFFGEGSRLTVL.

This clone was picked up a small number of times. This rearrangement joins TRBV19 to TRBJ2-2; 11 bases map to TRBD1. J lost 6 bases, V lost 6 bases, and 6 bases had no gene match. There are 15 residues in the CDR3. CDR1 and CDR2 from the germline V gene are LNHDA and SQIVND (reference sequence). The CDR3 bases are TGTGCCAGTAGAAGGGACAGGGGGAGGGCCGGGGAGCTGTTTTTT. Its translation is CASRRDRGRAGELFF.

The rearrangement links TRBV30 to TRBJ1-2; the D is unclear. From germline, CDR1 is GTSNPN and CDR2 SVGIG (reference sequence). The CDR3 runs 13 residues. Deletions cut 0 bases from V and 2 bases from J, with 7 bases between. The CDR3 DNA sequence: TGTGCCTGGAGTGTAGACGAAAACTATGGCTACACCTTC. Its translation: CAWSVDENYGYTF.

The rearrangement uses TRBV4-1 and TRBJ1-2; D uncertain. Trimming cost V 1 base and J 3 bases, with 12 bases left between them. CDR1 is MGHRA and CDR2 is YSYEKL in the germline V gene. The CDR3 has 15 amino acids. This CDR3 reads CASSQGAGLDYGYTF. The CDR3 DNA reads TGCGCCAGCAGCCAAGGTGCAGGCCTCGACTATGGCTACACCTTC.

The CDR3 nucleotides are TGTGCCAGCAGCCTGAAGGGCTACACCTTC. Its protein is CASSLKGYTF. This chain links TRBV27 with TRBJ1-2; no clear D gene. The CDR3 loop spans 10 amino acids. Germline CDR1 reads MNHEY; CDR2 reads SMNVEV (reference sequence). V was clipped by 6 bases and J by 8 bases, with 7 bases between them.

This chain uses TRBV2 with TRBJ2-3; D remains unclear. The germline V gene encodes CDR1 SNHLY and CDR2 FYNNEI. The CDR3 totals 11 residues. V lost 7 bases and J 2 bases, leaving 4 bases between the germline ends. The CDR3 DNA reads as TGTGCCAGCACCCTCACAGATACGCAGTATTTT. It translates to CASTLTDTQYF.

As concerns this clone: Mismatch with germline at one junction end may stem from a read error. CDR3 DNA sequence: TGTGCCAGCGCACCCCCAGGGTTTGGAGCTTTCTTT. Translating it yields CASAPPGFGAFF. The chain recombines TRBV18 with TRBJ1-1; D is perhaps TRBD1 (5 bases). This CDR3 spans 12 amino acids. Germline V CDR1 and CDR2: KGHSH, LQKENI. The full variable domain, completed using reference TRBV18 and TRBJ1-1, is NAGVMQNPRHLVRRRGQEARLRCSPMKGHSHVYWYRQLPEEGLKFMVYLQKENIIDESGMPKERFSAEFPKEGPSILRIQQVVRGDSAAYFCASAPPGFGAFFGQGTRLTVV.

The chain recombines TRBV7-9 with TRBJ2-5; the match to TRBD1 covers 9 bases. CDR3 size: 14 residues. V was clipped by 5 bases and J by 5 bases; unmatched bases: 6. The germline V gene has CDR1 SEHNR and CDR2 FQNEAQ (reference sequence). As DNA, the CDR3 is TGTGCCAGCAGCCTACAGGGGGCAGGGGAGACCCAGTACTTC. Its translation is CASSLQGAGETQYF.

The chain uses TRBV4-3 and TRBJ1-3; D not resolved. CDR3 length equals 15 residues. Per the germline V gene, CDR1 is LGHNA and CDR2 is YSLEER. V lost 0 bases, J lost 4 bases, and 10 bases lay in between. The CDR3, as DNA: TGCGCCAGCAGCCAAGAAAGAAGGGAAGGAAACACCATATATTTT. It encodes CASSQERREGNTIYF.

As for this clone: The same CDR3 also results from other DNA sequences found in this sample. This chain uses TRBV5-4 with TRBJ2-5; no firm D call. Per the germline V gene, CDR1 is SGHNT and CDR2 is YYREEE (reference sequence). Trimming removed 3 bases from V and 4 bases from J, with 4 bases in between. The length of the CDR3 is 11 residues. CDR3 residues: CASSSRETQYF. CDR3 nucleotide sequence: TGTGCCAGCAGCTCGAGAGAGACCCAGTACTTC.

This clone turned up a few times. The rearrangement joins TRBV7-8 to TRBJ2-5; D remains unclear. The V gene's germline CDR1 is SGHVS and CDR2 FQNEAQ. The V and J ends lost 5 bases and 4 bases respectively, with 14 bases between them. This CDR3 region has 14 residues. In DNA form, the CDR3 reads TGTGCCAGCAGCCAACCGGCAGGTGGAGAGACCCAGTACTTC. It yields the protein CASSQPAGGETQYF.

The V and J genes are TRBV5-1 and TRBJ2-7, with a possible D match to TRBD1 (6 bases). Trimming took 4 bases from V and 5 from J, leaving 19 bases between them. The CDR3 totals 15 residues. Germline CDR1 and CDR2: SGHRS and YFSETQ. CDR3 protein: CASSPAGTRVNEQYF. For the CDR3, the DNA is TGCGCCAGCAGCCCCGCCGGGACAAGGGTTAACGAGCAGTACTTC.

V and J are TRBV30 and TRBJ2-3, with 7 bases that match TRBD1. CDR1 GTSNPN and CDR2 SVGIG come from the germline V gene (reference sequence). The CDR3 runs to 17 residues. J gave up 3 bases and V 1 base, and 13 bases lay outside the gene matches. CDR3 region: CAWSASWGQPPTDTQYF. The CDR3 nucleotides are TGTGCCTGGAGTGCCTCTTGGGGACAGCCTCCTACAGATACGCAGTATTTT.

CDR3 DNA: TGCGCCAGCAGCCAAGGCCAATTTCCTGGAAACACCATATATTTT. Its protein is CASSQGQFPGNTIYF. The gene calls are TRBV4-3 and TRBJ1-3; D remains unclear. V was trimmed by 1 base and J by 2 bases, leaving 9 bases between them. Germline CDR1 is LGHNA and CDR2 is YSLEER. This CDR3 region has 15 residues.

J is TRBJ2-5 and V is TRBV23-1; the D gene is possibly TRBD1 (6 bases). TRBV23-1 is filed as an ORF, its function uncertain. V dropped 0 bases and J dropped 5 bases, with 16 bases sitting between them. The CDR3 contains 16 residues. This chain's CDR3 is CASSQSRQGLRETQYF. CDR3 coding DNA: TGCGCCAGCAGTCAATCCAGGCAGGGGCTTCGGGAGACCCAGTACTTC.